The 30 T cell receptor beta chains presented below share a single source sample, sequenced in a study of T cell responses to AZD1222 COVID-19 vaccine. Sequencing used immunoSEQ multiplex PCR; TCRdb keeps in-frame clones, though not all of them. Of approximately 120,000 clones listed, roughly 89% are singletons. The source was peripheral blood, collected on day 0 of AZD1222 vaccination. Receptor source: an adult in good health.

This clone was seen a single time. The J gene is TRBJ2-1, the V gene TRBV10-3, with 8 bases aligning to TRBD1. Germline CDR1 reads ENHRY; CDR2 reads SYGVKD. This CDR3 has 15 residues. The trim removed 6 bases at V and 6 bases at J, leaving 10 bases unmatched. The CDR3 DNA sequence: TGTGCCATCAGAACCTCGAGGACAGGGACCAATGAGCAGTTCTTC. It translates to CAIRTSRTGTNEQFF.

V usage is TRBV5-8 and J usage is TRBJ1-3; D is unclear. With 0 bases removed from V and 4 bases from J, the gap between germline ends came to 5 bases. CDR3 size: 13 residues. Germline values: CDR1 SGHTS, CDR2 YDEGEE. The CDR3 loop reads CASSLGQGNTIYF. CDR3 bases: TGTGCCAGCAGCTTGGGACAAGGAAACACCATATATTTT.

This clone was picked up a small number of times. The J gene is TRBJ2-7, the V gene TRBV7-9, with a possible D match to TRBD2 (6 bases). The CDR3 sequence is 12 residues long. The V gene's germline CDR1 is SEHNR and CDR2 FQNEAQ (reference sequence). V was cut by 11 bases and J by 4 bases, with 15 bases left in between. The CDR3 is CAGGVWSYEQYF. CDR3 nucleotides: TGTGCCGGCGGGGTCTGGTCATACGAGCAGTACTTC.

V and J are TRBV5-8 and TRBJ2-1; 14 bases are a match to TRBD2. Germline V CDR1 and CDR2: SGHTS, YDEGEE. Unmatched junction bases numbered 13, after V lost 4 bases and J lost 7 bases. This CDR3 contains 18 residues. CDR3 bases: TGTGCCAGCAGCCCCTATCAGACTAGCGGGAGGGCCCGGAATGAGCAGTTCTTC. This codes for CASSPYQTSGRARNEQFF.

This clone was found a few times. The identical CDR3 is also encoded by other nucleotide sequences in the sample. J is TRBJ1-1 and V is TRBV11-3; D is perhaps TRBD1 (6 bases). The CDR3 has 12 residues. Germline CDR1 SGHNT, CDR2 YENEEA. Trimming removed 5 bases from V and 5 bases from J, with 9 bases in between. CDR3 sequence (DNA): TGTGCCAGCAGCCTCAGGGGAACTGAAGCTTTCTTT. Its protein product is CASSLRGTEAFF.

This clone came up once. V and J are TRBV29-1 and TRBJ2-7; D unresolved. V was shortened by 4 bases and J by 1 base, with 8 bases between the two germline ends. CDR1 is SQVTM, CDR2 ANQGSEA, per germline. The CDR3 runs to 12 residues. CDR3 sequence (DNA): TGCAGCGTTGTGGTGGGTTCCTACGAGCAGTACTTC. Translating it yields CSVVVGSYEQYF.

V is TRBV5-1 and J is TRBJ2-5; a weak D match, TRBD1 (6 bases). CDR3 size: 14 residues. The germline CDR1 and CDR2 sequences are SGHRS and YFSETQ. The V gene lost 2 bases and the J gene lost 1 base, with 9 bases spanning the gap. Written as DNA, the CDR3 is TGCGCCAGCAGCTTACAGGGCGGCCAAGAGACCCAGTACTTC. Translated: CASSLQGGQETQYF.

This chain joins TRBV14 and TRBJ2-7; a weak D match, TRBD1 (6 bases). Germline CDR1 is SGHDN and CDR2 is FVKESK. V was shortened by 4 bases and J by 7 bases, with 20 bases between the two germline ends. The CDR3 is made up of 15 amino acids. The chain's CDR3 is CASSPRKGVPTEQYF. The CDR3 nucleotides read TGTGCCAGCAGCCCCCGAAAGGGGGTACCTACAGAGCAGTACTTC.

This clone showed up just once. This rearrangement joins TRBV7-2 to TRBJ2-5; 8 nucleotides agree with TRBD1. The germline V gene has CDR1 SGHTA and CDR2 FQGNSA. V dropped 4 bases and J dropped 7; count of bases not matched to a gene: 14. CDR3 size: 16 residues. CDR3 protein: CASSSTTGTGGRTQYF. The CDR3 nucleotides read TGTGCCAGCAGCTCTACGACGGGGACAGGCGGGCGGACCCAGTACTTC.

This chain links TRBV18 with TRBJ1-1, with 7 positions matching TRBD1. Germline CDR1 is KGHSH and CDR2 is LQKENI. CDR3 length: 15 residues. The V and J ends lost 5 bases and 0 bases, in that order; junction bases with no gene match: 6. For the CDR3, the DNA is TGTGCCAGCTCATCATTTCAGGGGGTGAACACTGAAGCTTTCTTT. Protein product: CASSSFQGVNTEAFF.

The chain has TRBV10-1 and TRBJ1-2; D perhaps matches TRBD1 (6 bases). V shed 10 bases and J shed 4 bases, with 22 bases lying between them. Germline V gene data show CDR1 as WNHNN and CDR2 as SYGVQD (reference sequence). CDR3 size: 15 residues. The CDR3 loop is CATPVGGATVYGYTF. In DNA form, the CDR3 reads TGCGCCACGCCTGTAGGGGGTGCGACGGTCTATGGCTACACCTTC.

The chain is built from TRBV28 and TRBJ2-7; D is unclear. The CDR3 loop spans 13 amino acids. V lost 6 bases, J lost 3 bases, and 12 bases lay in between. CDR1 and CDR2 (germline): MDHEN, SYDVKM. This CDR3 is CASRAVKIYEQYF. In DNA, the CDR3 is TGTGCCAGCAGGGCAGTTAAGATCTACGAGCAGTACTTC. Full variable domain (rest looked up from reference TRBV28 and TRBJ2-7): DVKVTQSSRYLVKRTGEKVFLECVQDMDHENMFWYRQDPGLGLRLIYFSYDVKMKEKGDIPEGYSVSREKKERFSLILESASTNQTSMYLCASRAVKIYEQYFGPGTRLTVT.

Turning to this clone: This sample also contains other DNA sequences that code for the same CDR3. The CDR3 here is CASSIRRQGAYEQYF. The CDR3 bases are TGTGCCAGTAGTATCCGGAGACAGGGTGCCTACGAGCAGTACTTC. The chain carries TRBV19 and TRBJ2-7; 7 nucleotides line up with TRBD1. Germline V gives CDR1 LNHDA, CDR2 SQIVND (reference sequence). V shed 3 bases, J shed 2 bases, and the junction held 7 bases outside the gene matches. The CDR3 spans 15 residues.

The V and J genes are TRBV6-2 or TRBV6-3 and TRBJ1-1; D is uncertain. The CDR3 totals 15 residues. V lost 4 bases and J 5 bases, leaving 17 bases between the germline ends. Germline lookup yields CDR1 MNHEY and CDR2 SVGEGT. In DNA form, the CDR3 reads TGTGCCAGCAGTTCCCGGGCCCGAGGCCGGACTGAAGCTTTCTTT. Translating it yields CASSSRARGRTEAFF.

The chain joins TRBV9 to TRBJ2-1, with a weak D call TRBD2 (6 bases). CDR1 is SGDLS, CDR2 YYNGEE, per germline. This CDR3 comprises 16 residues. Trimming pared 0 bases from V and 5 bases from J, leaving 15 bases between. CDR3 amino acids: CASSVGPSTGDNEQFF. CDR3 coding DNA: TGTGCCAGCAGCGTAGGCCCCTCCACGGGGGACAATGAGCAGTTCTTC. Complete variable domain (other parts from reference TRBV9 and TRBJ2-1): DSGVTQTPKHLITATGQRVTLRCSPRSGDLSVYWYQQSLDQGLQFLIQYYNGEERAKGNILERFSAQQFPDLHSELNLSSLELGDSALYFCASSVGPSTGDNEQFFGPGTRLTVL.

This chain joins TRBV6-2 or TRBV6-3 and TRBJ1-5, with 7 bases aligning to TRBD1. With V trimmed by 6 bases and J by 6 bases, 8 bases remained unmatched. Germline V CDR1 and CDR2: MNHEY, SVGEGT. This CDR3 has 14 residues. CDR3 region: CASSQGGIGQPQHF. Here the CDR3 DNA reads TGTGCCAGCAGCCAGGGGGGCATCGGTCAGCCCCAGCATTTT.

This clone was recorded a few times. The chain uses TRBV28 and TRBJ2-7; 7 bases are a match to TRBD2. The CDR3 sequence is 14 residues long. Per the germline V gene, CDR1 is MDHEN and CDR2 is SYDVKM. The ends lost 7 bases at V and 0 bases at J; junction bases unmatched: 6. CDR3 loop: CASTLSGGSYEQYF. In DNA, the CDR3 is TGTGCCAGCACCCTCTCGGGGGGCTCCTACGAGCAGTACTTC.

Only a few counts were recorded for this clone. J is TRBJ2-1 and V is TRBV3-1 (or the pseudogene TRBV3-2); D uncertain. The CDR3 totals 17 residues. The germline CDR1 and CDR2 sequences are LGHDT and YNNKEL (reference sequence). With 4 bases removed from V and 0 bases from J, the gap between germline ends came to 16 bases. The CDR3 DNA reads TGTGCCAGCAGCCCTACTCCCTCCCTGAGCTCCTACAATGAGCAGTTCTTC. Amino acids: CASSPTPSLSSYNEQFF.

This CDR3 reads CASSPTSGSVYNEQFF. Written as DNA, the CDR3 is TGTGCCAGCAGCCCTACTAGCGGGAGCGTCTACAATGAGCAGTTCTTC. The rearrangement links TRBV7-2 to TRBJ2-1; 11 bases match TRBD2. The CDR3 totals 16 residues. V shed 5 bases, J shed 3 bases, and the junction held 6 bases outside the gene matches. Germline CDR1 and CDR2: SGHTA and FQGNSA.

The CDR3: CASSLNFNSPLHF. The CDR3 DNA reads as TGTGCCAGCAGTTTAAATTTTAATTCACCCCTCCACTTT. The J gene is TRBJ1-6, the V gene TRBV27; no firm D call. The CDR3 covers 13 residues. Trimming took 2 bases from V and 6 from J, leaving 5 bases between them. Per the germline V gene, CDR1 is MNHEY and CDR2 is SMNVEV (reference sequence).

The CDR3 DNA reads as TGTGCCAGTGCCCGGACAGGGGCAGGTAATGAAAAACTGTTTTTT. The encoded protein is CASARTGAGNEKLFF. The chain links TRBV2 to TRBJ1-4; 9 nucleotides align to TRBD1. The germline CDR1 and CDR2 sequences are SNHLY and FYNNEI. The CDR3 is 15 residues long. With V trimmed by 9 bases and J by 4 bases, 9 bases remained unmatched.

J is TRBJ2-1 and V is TRBV5-6, with D maybe TRBD2 (6 bases). The germline V gene encodes CDR1 SGHDT and CDR2 YYEEEE. This CDR3 is built from 14 residues. The V end lost 4 bases, the J end lost 7 bases, and 15 bases lay between the germline ends. The CDR3 nucleotides read TGTGCCAGCAGCCGGGGGACGGATAGAAATGAGCAGTTCTTC. Its protein product is CASSRGTDRNEQFF.

V gene TRBV5-1 combines with J gene TRBJ2-5; the D is unclear. The CDR3 consists of 12 residues. V lost 4 bases and J lost 2, with 6 bases in between. Per germline, CDR1 SGHRS and CDR2 YFSETQ. DNA for the CDR3: TGCGCCAGCAGCGACCCTCAAGAGACCCAGTACTTC. This sequence encodes CASSDPQETQYF.

V and J are TRBV19 and TRBJ2-2; 9 bases fit TRBD2. Germline V gene data show CDR1 as LNHDA and CDR2 as SQIVND (reference sequence). This CDR3 region has 14 residues. V lost 5 bases to trimming and J lost 5 bases; unmatched junction nucleotides: 3. The CDR3 bases are TGTGCCAGTAGTGGACTAGCGCCAACCGGGGAGCTGTTTTTT. This gives the protein CASSGLAPTGELFF.

This sequence joins TRBV7-2 and TRBJ1-5; D is uncertain. The CDR3 is 14 amino acids. Germline V gene data show CDR1 as SGHTA and CDR2 as FQGNSA. The V gene lost 2 bases and the J gene lost 8 bases, with 13 bases spanning the gap. The CDR3 region is CASSLNRGTEPQHF. CDR3 DNA sequence: TGTGCCAGCAGCTTAAACAGAGGAACGGAGCCCCAGCATTTT.

CDR3 sequence: CASSLEGYSNQPQHF. The CDR3 nucleotides are TGTGCCAGTAGTCTTGAGGGATATAGCAATCAGCCCCAGCATTTT. The chain has TRBV19 and TRBJ1-5; D call uncertain. The CDR3 sequence is 15 residues long. The germline V gene has CDR1 LNHDA and CDR2 SQIVND (reference sequence). V was cut by 5 bases and J by 0 bases, with 11 bases left in between.

The V call is TRBV6-1, the J call TRBJ2-7; 9 bases line up with TRBD1. J gave up 6 bases and V 3 bases, and 12 bases lay outside the gene matches. The CDR3 spans 16 residues. Germline assignment: CDR1 MNHNS and CDR2 SASEGT. The DNA for the CDR3 is TGTGCCAGCAGTGAGCCCTCCGGGACAGGGATAGCCGAGCAGTACTTC. This gives the protein CASSEPSGTGIAEQYF.

The chain recombines TRBV4-3 with TRBJ2-7, with TRBD1 identical over 9 bases. The germline V gene has CDR1 LGHNA and CDR2 YSLEER. The junction had 6 bases not matched to a gene; V was cut back by 3 bases and J by 3 bases. The CDR3 length is 15 residues. CDR3 nucleotide sequence: TGCGCCAGCAGCCACGACGACAGGGGGAGCTACGAGCAGTACTTC. Translated, it gives CASSHDDRGSYEQYF.

The chain uses TRBV6-1 and TRBJ1-5; D ambiguous. The CDR3 is 14 amino acids. V shed 2 bases and J shed 2 bases, with 7 bases lying between them. Germline assignment: CDR1 MNHNS and CDR2 SASEGT. CDR3 sequence: CASSETPGNQPQHF. Written as DNA, the CDR3 is TGTGCCAGCAGTGAAACCCCGGGCAATCAGCCCCAGCATTTT.

This clone was picked up a small number of times. The chain couples TRBV18 to TRBJ2-5, with unresolved D. Trimming left V 8 bases short and J 5 bases short, with 9 bases between. Looked up from germline, CDR1 is KGHSH and CDR2 is LQKENI. The length of the CDR3 is 11 residues. The CDR3 DNA reads as TGTGCCAGCGGACCAATGGAGACCCAGTACTTC. Protein sequence: CASGPMETQYF.